Detailed here is one TCR beta chain. V was trimmed by 0 bases and J by 3 bases, leaving 10 bases between them. CDR1 and CDR2 from the germline V gene are SGHNT and YYREEE (reference sequence). The CDR3 loop spans 16 amino acids. The data were obtained in a study of control samples from healthy donors and cancer patients. The repertoire was sequenced with immunoSEQ multiplex PCR; TCRdb's copy has only in-frame clones and lacks some. The repertoire has about 53,000 clones, 87% of them found once; the top ten carry around an eighth. The specimen was PBMCs. The rearrangement uses TRBV5-4 and TRBJ1-6; D uncertain. The clonotype comes from a man between 60 and 75 years old with head and neck cancer. The CDR3 region has the DNA TGTGCCAGCAGCTTGGATCCTGGAGACTATAATTCACCCCTCCACTTT. Amino acids: CASSLDPGDYNSPLHF.